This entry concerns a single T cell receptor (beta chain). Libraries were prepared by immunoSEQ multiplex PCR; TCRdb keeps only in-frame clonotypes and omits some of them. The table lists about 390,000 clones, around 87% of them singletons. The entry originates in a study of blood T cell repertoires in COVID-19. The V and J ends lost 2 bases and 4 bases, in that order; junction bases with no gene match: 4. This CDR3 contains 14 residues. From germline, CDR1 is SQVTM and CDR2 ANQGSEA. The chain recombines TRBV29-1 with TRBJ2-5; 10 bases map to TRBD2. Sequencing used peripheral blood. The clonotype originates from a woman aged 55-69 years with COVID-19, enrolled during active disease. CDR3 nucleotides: TGCAGCGTTGAACAGCGGGGGGGCCCAGAGACCCAGTACTTC. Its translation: CSVEQRGGPETQYF.